The rows below give T cell receptor beta chains drawn from one sample of a study of T cell changes during pregnancy in multiple sclerosis. Clones were sequenced by immunoSEQ multiplex PCR, and TCRdb holds only the in-frame ones, with some missing. The sample consists of more than 35,000 clones, around 93% of them appearing once. This sample comprised CD4+ T cells from peripheral blood mononuclear cells, obtained in the second trimester of pregnancy. These receptors originate from a female donor with multiple sclerosis, enrolled in a pregnancy study. Both conserved end residues are part of each CDR3. D genes are given only for firm matches. Expanded clones are given a class, and other clones once, few, many or no size at all.

abundance	v_gene	d_gene	j_gene	CDR3aa	CDR3nt
NA	TRBV7-3	TRBD2	TRBJ2-1	CASSLITSGRASDYNEQFF	TGTGCCAGCAGCTTAATCACTAGCGGGAGGGCCAGCGACTACAATGAGCAGTTCTTC
NA	TRBV6-5	TRBD1	TRBJ1-2	CASKTGDNYGYTF	TGTGCCAGCAAGACAGGGGATAACTATGGCTACACCTTC
NA	TRBV6-7	TRBD2	TRBJ2-5	CASTSPGGFGETQYF	TGTGCCAGCACCTCTCCGGGAGGTTTCGGGGAGACCCAGTACTTC
NA	TRBV7-9	NA	TRBJ1-5	CASSPGFQGQPQHF	TGTGCCAGCAGTCCGGGCTTTCAGGGACAGCCCCAGCATTTT
NA	TRBV4-2	TRBD2	TRBJ2-7	CASSQDRLAAIYEQYF	TGTGCCAGCAGCCAAGATCGGCTAGCGGCCATCTACGAGCAGTACTTC
NA	TRBV7-6	TRBD2	TRBJ2-7	CASTPIVGLAGREQYF	TGTGCCAGCACACCGATCGTTGGACTAGCGGGACGCGAGCAGTACTTC
NA	TRBV25-1	NA	TRBJ2-6	CASSELGQGPTGANVLTF	TGTGCCAGCAGTGAATTGGGGCAGGGTCCAACTGGGGCCAACGTCCTGACTTTC
NA	TRBV19	NA	TRBJ1-1	CASSIKWQGRKRNTEAFF	TGTGCCAGTAGTATAAAGTGGCAGGGCAGAAAGAGGAACACTGAAGCTTTCTTT
NA	TRBV10-3	NA	TRBJ1-4	CAISFFLNEKLFF	TGTGCCATCAGTTTTTTCCTGAATGAAAAACTGTTTTTT
NA	TRBV28	NA	TRBJ1-1	CASSPPRRTATEAFF	TGTGCCAGCAGTCCGCCAAGGAGGACCGCCACTGAAGCTTTCTTT
NA	TRBV5-1	NA	TRBJ1-4	CASSSQGGEGEKLFF	TGCGCCAGCAGCTCGCAGGGAGGGGAGGGAGAAAAACTGTTTTTT
NA	TRBV7-8	TRBD1	TRBJ1-1	CASSRDSLEGEAFF	TGTGCCAGCAGTAGGGACAGCCTAGAGGGGGAAGCTTTCTTT
NA	TRBV25-1	TRBD1	TRBJ2-3	CATAGTGGTDTQYF	TGTGCCACCGCCGGGACAGGGGGCACAGATACGCAGTATTTT
once	TRBV7-8	TRBD1	TRBJ2-2	CASSQRRNRGDTGELFF	TGTGCCAGCAGCCAGAGGAGGAACAGGGGCGACACCGGGGAGCTGTTTTTT
NA	TRBV9	TRBD1	TRBJ2-7	CASSPRQGTYEQYF	TGTGCCAGCAGCCCCCGACAGGGGACCTACGAGCAGTACTTC
NA	TRBV5-5	NA	TRBJ1-1	CASSLTGSRSTEAFF	TGTGCCAGCAGCTTGACAGGGTCACGTAGCACTGAAGCTTTCTTT
once	TRBV7-8	TRBD2	TRBJ2-1	CASSSTSGGYNEQFF	TGTGCCAGCAGTTCAACTAGCGGGGGATACAATGAGCAGTTCTTC
NA	TRBV10-3	NA	TRBJ1-1	CAISGSTGMNTEAFF	TGTGCCATCAGTGGGTCAACAGGGATGAACACTGAAGCTTTCTTT
NA	TRBV2	NA	TRBJ1-2	CASSGAGPGYGYTF	TGTGCCAGCAGTGGCGCAGGGCCCGGCTATGGCTACACCTTC
once	TRBV14	NA	TRBJ1-1	CASSQEKRYGVNTEAFF	TGTGCCAGCAGCCAAGAGAAGAGGTACGGGGTGAACACTGAAGCTTTCTTT
NA	TRBV7-9	TRBD2	TRBJ2-5	CASSLTSGRFQETQYF	TGTGCCAGCAGCTTAACTAGCGGGAGGTTCCAAGAGACCCAGTACTTC
NA	TRBV5-4	NA	TRBJ1-2	CASSLVQKAGGYTF	TGTGCCAGCAGCTTGGTCCAAAAAGCAGGTGGCTACACCTTC
NA	TRBV2	TRBD1	TRBJ1-5	CASSVPGTGPNQPQHF	TGTGCCAGCAGTGTCCCAGGGACAGGACCTAATCAGCCCCAGCATTTT